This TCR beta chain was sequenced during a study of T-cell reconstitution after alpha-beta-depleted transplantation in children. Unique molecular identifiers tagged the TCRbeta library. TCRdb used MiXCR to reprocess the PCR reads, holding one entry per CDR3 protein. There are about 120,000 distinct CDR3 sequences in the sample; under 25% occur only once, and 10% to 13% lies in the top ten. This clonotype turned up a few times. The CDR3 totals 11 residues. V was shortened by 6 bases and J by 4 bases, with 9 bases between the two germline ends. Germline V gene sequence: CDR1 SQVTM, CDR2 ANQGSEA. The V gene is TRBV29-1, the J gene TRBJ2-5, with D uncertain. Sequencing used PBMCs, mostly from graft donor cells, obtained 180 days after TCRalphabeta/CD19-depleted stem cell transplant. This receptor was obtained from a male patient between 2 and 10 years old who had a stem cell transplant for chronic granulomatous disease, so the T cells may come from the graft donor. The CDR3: CSVPTGETQYF. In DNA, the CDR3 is TGCAGCGTCCCTACTGGAGAGACCCAGTACTTC.